This T cell receptor (beta chain) stems from a study of cytomegalovirus exposure and HLA in healthy donors (dated by TCRdb to the late 2010s). Regarding the study in general: An earlier analysis of several hundred of the donors reported roughly 300 Gb of sequence data and 117 million unique TCR beta sequences from roughly 200 million T cells. Besides the first cohort of 666 subjects, a separate validation cohort made up of roughly 120 different subjects was used. A later genetic analysis used genome-wide SNP genotypes for about 55% of the 666 donors, treating that subset as a discovery cohort. A handful of DR-DQ haplotypes were treated as single units for association and clustering because of strong linkage in the cohort. The later analysis used no new phenotypic data to find candidate immune exposures, relying instead on TCR beta sequences and their occurrence across donors. Of the roughly 400 genotyped donors, approximately 81% were placed in the genetic ancestry cluster associated with self-reported Caucasian donors. Donor age, sex, ethnicity and CMV serostatus were compiled alongside the repertoire data. An earlier analysis of 587 of the donors used high-throughput TCR beta sequencing to judge whether each TCR beta V gene segment behaved as functional or pseudogenic. The T cell repertoires of several hundred subjects were profiled by immunosequencing and related to cytomegalovirus serostatus. On average, about 200,000 unique TCR beta nucleotide sequences were sequenced per donor among some 430 genotyped donors of the cohort, with around 19% of those sequences being non-productive. The study was designed to test whether signatures of past pathogen exposure could be identified by cataloging public T cell receptors. To predict cytomegalovirus infection status, the study combined high-throughput TCR immunosequencing, statistical association of individual TCRs with disease status, and machine learning. All discovery cohort repertoires had been generated on a single sequencing platform. Roughly 300 gigabases of sequencing data and approximately 91 million unique TCR sequences made up an early release that covered 500 to 650 HLA-typed donors. To study patterns of TCR occurrence, a later analysis re-analyzed previously published TCR beta repertoires from around 700 donors and added high-resolution HLA genotyping. Class I and class II HLA loci were covered by the typing at four-digit resolution. Typing coverage differed by locus: A, B, C, DRB1 and DQB1 were typed in roughly 629-640 donors, DQA1 in around 500, DPA1 in around 600, and DPB1 in 400 to 480. Summary of the overall study and its limitations: A further reported finding was that TCR beta sequences accurately predicted the HLA-A and HLA-B alleles for most subjects in the first cohort. The classifier was reported to diagnose cytomegalovirus status with high specificity and sensitivity in both the original cohort and the validation cohort. In a later analysis, some 17,000 TCR beta sequences were associated with specific HLA alleles at a false discovery rate of 0.05. The authors suggested that the approach could potentially be generalized to other disease states and immunological phenotypes. Most TCR sequences were observed very rarely across donors, whereas some public TCRs were present in many individuals. V-gene and J-gene trimming of TCR beta chains was associated with a missense DCLRE1C variant in a later genetic analysis, and the association was replicated in an independent cohort. Some IMGT-functional V segments, including TRBV6-2 and TRBV6-3, could not be told apart with the 87-base-pair reads, so those segments were excluded. In a later analysis, most CMV-associated TCR beta chains were found to appear HLA-restricted, with HLA associations seemingly driven largely by CMV exposure. In vitro tests confirmed that three of the cytomegalovirus-associated TCR beta chains recognize cytomegalovirus antigens. This cohort had only TCR beta chains sequenced, and the lack of alpha or paired-chain data limited which features could be detected. Correlated functional status among segregating V segments might be attributable to linkage disequilibrium, but an unknown experimental factor could not be ruled out. The study gave a list of more than 150 TCR beta chains associated with cytomegalovirus. Because counts were too low, 15 to 20 rarely observed V segments, including chromosome 9 orphons, were excluded from the earlier analysis of 500 to 700 of the donors. Immune exposure information for the cohort was limited to CMV serostatus. HLA typing was unavailable for some donors at each locus, so association tests used only the typed subset. A later analysis found that TCR association rates varied across HLA loci, with DRB1 alleles showing the most associated TCRs and HLA-C alleles the fewest. A group of highly shared sequence variants was considered likely to be a technical artifact of the sequencing pipeline. When HLA alleles, especially DR and DQ, strongly co-occurred, attributing TCR associations to individual alleles was difficult. In a later analysis, HLA-associated TCR beta chains showed more clonal expansion and lower generation probabilities than non-associated chains that were equally common. Roughly uniform sequencing depth across donors was assumed in presence/absence analyses, although this assumption may not hold. Several of the top co-occurrence clusters appeared to be linked to parvovirus B19, influenza, CMV and Epstein-Barr virus, according to a later analysis. In a later genetic analysis, fewer N-insertions in productive TCRs were reported among donors in an Asian-associated ancestry cluster than the roughly 700-donor mean. In an earlier analysis of 587 of the donors, most TCR beta V segments appeared in productive rearrangements about 90% or about 30% of the time, broadly matching IMGT annotations.

In total, roughly 710 healthy bone marrow donors made up the cohort. At the time of sampling, every cohort member was nominally healthy, though immune exposures that went unrecorded were likely present. The donor tested CMV seropositive, placing the donor among the 289 seropositive members of the cohort. Every donor gave a peripheral blood sample, and the peripheral blood mononuclear cells from that sample were used for TCR beta sequencing. Genomic DNA was extracted from the blood cell samples with the Qiagen DNeasy Blood Extraction Kit. There are a few counts of this clone. The antigen this receptor binds is unknown. Base qualities are not at hand, and no much larger clone is one base apart. From its cysteine to its phenylalanine, the CDR3 spans 13 amino acids. The entry retains the CDR3 DNA only, 39 bases that are in frame from base 1. Between the V and J ends, shortened by 9 bases and 3 bases respectively, the junction contains 12 bases. CDR1 and CDR2 are read off the germline V gene as MNHNS and SASEGT.

The method behind the library was the immunoSEQ multiplex PCR assay. For the multiplex PCR, a mixture combining 60 forward primers for TCR Vbeta segments and 13 reverse primers for TCR Jbeta segments was used. A multiplex PCR assay on genomic DNA amplified the CDR3 region of rearranged TCR beta genes. The amplified TCR beta libraries were sequenced on the Illumina HiSeq System as 87-base-pair reads. Per the source publication's procedure: In a later analysis, tens of millions of unique TCR beta chains were counted across the roughly 670 repertoires, and some 10 million of these chains were shared by at least two donors. To remove PCR and sequencing errors, raw reads were error-corrected and collapsed into unique sequences using a nearest-neighbor algorithm that merged closely related sequences. Alignment of CDR3 sequences to IMGT reference sequences was used to assign V, D and J gene segments. For a sequence to be retained, a match of at least six nucleotides to both a V gene segment and a J gene segment was required. A rearrangement was called productive if the CDR3 had no stop codons and remained in frame with V and J, and every other rearrangement was called non-productive. CDR3 was defined according to IMGT convention as the region running from the second conserved V-encoded cysteine to the conserved J-encoded phenylalanine. The earlier analysis of about 530 of the donors excluded any sequence lacking an unambiguous match to a single V gene segment. An earlier analysis of just under 600 of the donors called V segments functional above 56.7% productive rearrangements and segregating when the between-donor standard deviation exceeded 5%. A statistical classification framework was built to diagnose cytomegalovirus status from the catalog of TCR beta chain sequences. In a later analysis, TCR nucleotide sequences were compared against IMGT/GENE-DB human TR gene sequences so that V and J genes could be assigned. In a later analysis, CDR3 sequences and most-parsimonious VDJ recombination scenarios were assigned using the TCRdist pipeline. In a later analysis, each TCR beta chain was defined by its CDR3 amino acid sequence together with its V-gene family, and reads lacking a unique V-gene family were excluded. As a way to deal with suspected cross-contamination and a sequencing artifact, a later analysis dropped under 600 nucleotide sequences that were highly shared and had low generation probability. In a later analysis, a clonal expansion index was calculated for each public chain from normalized within-repertoire ranks of inferred template counts. In a later analysis, generation probabilities were computed with a VDJ recombination model fitted to out-of-frame rearrangements, and the resulting probabilities were checked against IGoR. Hypergeometric tests were used in a later analysis to score TCR-TCR, TCR-HLA and TCR-CMV co-occurrence, with a repertoire-size bias correction applied to the TCR pairs. To estimate false discovery rates, a later analysis permuted the HLA or CMV assignments 20 times. In a later analysis, co-occurring TCRs were grouped using DBSCAN, with TCRdist sequence similarity added in when clustering inside HLA-allele-positive subsets. Repertoires with fewer than 30,000 or more than 120,000 public chains, plus five repertoires with anomalous nucleotide sharing, were excluded from co-occurrence clustering. The table comes from immuneACCESS by way of TCRdb, which keeps in-frame sequences with V and J called. Part of the clones is missing from these tables; in studies checked, under half for an unresolved V gene and the rest for unknown reasons. V and J calls and clone size are copied from that table; D and trimming were computed from the DNA. This sample gives 200,000 to 300,000 clones in total; 84% of them show up just once. Roughly 2% of the sample rests with the top ten.

This TCR was sampled from a woman between 40 and 55 years old in good health and CMV-seropositive. Recombination joined TRBV6-1 with TRBJ1-5; TRBD1 is a possible D gene, resting on 5 matching bases. The sequencing sample was made of PBMCs. The CDR3 corresponds to CASILTDNQPQHF. The DNA sequence is given as TGTGCCAGTATCTTGACAGACAATCAGCCCCAGCATTTT.